A single sample is the source of the 24 T cell receptor beta chains below, sequenced in a study of T cell changes during pregnancy in multiple sclerosis. Clones were read by immunoSEQ multiplex PCR, and TCRdb kept only the in-frame ones, dropping some. This table has approximately 110,000 clones, approximately 90% appearing once. The sequencing here drew on peripheral blood, taken after pregnancy. The origin of the receptors is a female donor with multiple sclerosis, enrolled in a pregnancy study.

The J gene is TRBJ2-1, the V gene TRBV7-3; D ambiguous. CDR3 size: 12 residues. The V gene lost 1 base and the J gene lost 5 bases, with 3 bases spanning the gap. The germline V gene has CDR1 SGHTA and CDR2 FQGTGA. The CDR3 here is CASSLIDNEQFF. The CDR3 DNA reads TGTGCCAGCAGCTTAATAGACAATGAGCAGTTCTTC.

The chain has TRBV19 and TRBJ2-5, with TRBD1 matching 11 bases. The CDR3 is 14 residues long. The V segment lost 5 bases and the J segment 5 bases; nucleotides outside the gene matches: 4. CDR1 LNHDA and CDR2 SQIVND come from the germline V gene (reference sequence). For the CDR3, the DNA is TGTGCCAGTAGTGGACAGGGGGCTGAGGAGACCCAGTACTTC. Translated: CASSGQGAEETQYF.

This clone is a singleton in its sample. The chain links TRBV7-2 to TRBJ1-2, with D hard to call. Germline CDR1 SGHTA, CDR2 FQGNSA. CDR3 length: 12 residues. The V end was cut by 5 bases, the J end by 6 bases, with 10 bases between. The CDR3 loop is CASSPSHDGYTF. In DNA form, the CDR3 reads TGTGCCAGCAGCCCAAGCCACGATGGCTACACCTTC.

This clone was counted once. CDR3 bases: TGTGCCAGCAGCTACAACCCGCGGACTGGTCGCTGGACCCAGTACTTC. It specifies CASSYNPRTGRWTQYF. The rearrangement uses TRBV7-6 and TRBJ2-5; TRBD2 might be the D (5 bases). The CDR3 loop spans 16 amino acids. V shed 4 bases and J shed 7 bases, with 22 bases lying between them. Germline V gene data show CDR1 as SGHVS and CDR2 as FNYEAQ.

V gene TRBV6-4 combines with J gene TRBJ2-3; D gene uncertain. Germline lookup yields CDR1 MRHNA and CDR2 SNTAGT. This CDR3 spans 14 amino acids. Trimming shortened V by 2 bases and J by 2 bases, and 8 bases separated the two germline ends. The CDR3 sequence is CASSDTYYTDTQYF. CDR3 in DNA: TGTGCCAGCAGTGACACCTATTACACAGATACGCAGTATTTT.

This rearrangement joins TRBV10-3 to TRBJ2-3; D not resolved. V was cut by 6 bases and J by 2 bases, with 21 bases left in between. This CDR3 spans 17 amino acids. CDR1 is ENHRY, CDR2 SYGVKD, per germline. Written as DNA, the CDR3 is TGTGCCATCAGCGTCCCAAATCTCCTACCCCCCACAGATACGCAGTATTTT. This sequence encodes CAISVPNLLPPTDTQYF.

This chain joins TRBV4-2 and TRBJ1-5, with 7 bases that match TRBD1. The CDR3 runs to 20 residues. Germline V lookup: CDR1 LGHNA, CDR2 YNFKEQ. The trim removed 1 base at V and 0 bases at J, leaving 15 bases unmatched. The CDR3: CASSQVQGGTVQYSNQPQHF. In nucleotides, the CDR3 is TGTGCCAGCAGCCAAGTTCAGGGCGGGACAGTGCAGTATAGCAATCAGCCCCAGCATTTT.

CDR3 DNA sequence: TGTGCCACAAAGGACAGGTTTACTGAAGCTTTCTTT. Residues: CATKDRFTEAFF. The chain couples TRBV10-3 to TRBJ1-1, with 7 bases that match TRBD1. J was trimmed by 5 bases and V by 10 bases; bases with no gene match: 7. Germline V lookup: CDR1 ENHRY, CDR2 SYGVKD. The CDR3 length is 12 residues.

CDR3 region: CASSVGPPRRGGTGELFF. The CDR3 DNA reads TGTGCCAGCAGCGTAGGTCCCCCCCGGCGGGGGGGGACCGGGGAGCTGTTTTTT. The chain links TRBV9 to TRBJ2-2; 9 nucleotides align to TRBD2. CDR3 length equals 18 residues. Trimming took 0 bases from V and 5 from J; bases not matched to a gene: 11. Per the germline V gene, CDR1 is SGDLS and CDR2 is YYNGEE.

This rearrangement joins TRBV2 to TRBJ1-1; 9 bases match TRBD1. Per germline, CDR1 SNHLY and CDR2 FYNNEI. The length of the CDR3 is 15 residues. Unmatched junction bases numbered 5, after V lost 5 bases and J lost 1 base. As DNA, the CDR3 is TGTGCCAGCAGTCCCAAGGGACAGGGGAACACTGAAGCTTTCTTT. Its translation is CASSPKGQGNTEAFF. The variable domain in full, with the rest retrieved from reference TRBV2 and TRBJ1-1, is EPEVTQTPSHQVTQMGQEVILRCVPISNHLYFYWYRQILGQKVEFLVSFYNNEISEKSEIFDDQFSVERPDGSNFTLKIRSTKLEDSAMYFCASSPKGQGNTEAFFGQGTRLTVV.

This chain links TRBV19 with TRBJ1-5, with D unclear. The V and J ends lost 7 bases and 9 bases respectively, with 19 bases between them. Germline CDR1 reads LNHDA; CDR2 reads SQIVND (reference sequence). The CDR3 totals 14 residues. CDR3 bases: TGTGCCAGTACGAGCGGGCACTTGGAGGGGCCCCAGCATTTT. The encoded protein is CASTSGHLEGPQHF.

About this clone: This CDR3 is also generated by other DNA sequences in the sample. The chain uses TRBV5-1 and TRBJ2-5; 9 positions agree with TRBD1. This CDR3 contains 14 residues. V gave up 2 bases and J gave up 4 bases; unmatched junction bases: 3. Per germline, CDR1 SGHRS and CDR2 YFSETQ. The DNA for the CDR3 is TGCGCCAGCAGCTTAACAGGGGGCGGAGAGACCCAGTACTTC. Its translation: CASSLTGGGETQYF.

This clone was found a few times. The chain links TRBV10-3 to TRBJ1-1; 9 positions agree with TRBD1. CDR1 ENHRY and CDR2 SYGVKD come from the germline V gene. The ends lost 3 bases at V and 7 bases at J; junction bases unmatched: 9. The CDR3 is 15 residues long. The chain's CDR3 is CAISDSGTGSGEAFF. In DNA form, the CDR3 reads TGTGCCATCAGTGATTCCGGGACAGGGAGTGGTGAAGCTTTCTTT.

V and J are TRBV9 and TRBJ2-1, with D possibly matching TRBD1 (6 bases). Per germline, CDR1 SGDLS and CDR2 YYNGEE. CDR3 length equals 12 residues. Trimming removed 9 bases at V and 6 bases at J, with 13 bases between. The CDR3 coding sequence is TGTGCCACTTCAGGGGAAGGCAATGAGCAGTTCTTC. As protein: CATSGEGNEQFF.

This clone was detected only once. The J gene is TRBJ2-3, the V gene TRBV6-1, with D possibly being TRBD1 (6 bases). This CDR3 is built from 15 residues. V was trimmed by 4 bases and J by 6 bases, leaving 17 bases between them. Germline lookup yields CDR1 MNHNS and CDR2 SASEGT. This CDR3 reads CASSGDIYIVDTQYF. CDR3 nucleotide sequence: TGTGCCAGCAGTGGGGACATTTATATTGTCGATACGCAGTATTTT.

This chain links TRBV5-1 with TRBJ2-7; 9 bases are a match to TRBD1. Germline assignment: CDR1 SGHRS and CDR2 YFSETQ. The CDR3 is made up of 13 amino acids. V shed 4 bases and J 3 bases; nucleotides not matched to a gene: 2. CDR3 region: CASSRGQGYEQYF. In DNA, the CDR3 is TGCGCCAGCAGCCGGGGACAGGGCTACGAGCAGTACTTC.

The J gene is TRBJ1-2, the V gene TRBV2; D gene ambiguous. This CDR3 has 18 residues. The germline CDR1 and CDR2 sequences are SNHLY and FYNNEI. V was pared by 2 bases and J by 2 bases, with 21 bases between. CDR3 coding DNA: TGTGCCAGCAGTGAAATTGGCGGCCCGCAGATCCCAAACTATGGCTACACCTTC. Protein product: CASSEIGGPQIPNYGYTF.

V gene TRBV12-5 combines with J gene TRBJ2-1, with TRBD1 matching 7 bases. The CDR3 is 17 residues long. Losses at the gene ends were 6 bases for V and 3 bases for J; bases not matched to a gene: 14. Germline values: CDR1 LGHNT, CDR2 FRNRAP. The CDR3 DNA sequence: TGTGCTAGTGGAGGATTAGACAGGGCCCAAAGCTACAATGAGCAGTTCTTC. Translating gives CASGGLDRAQSYNEQFF.

The chain couples TRBV2 to TRBJ2-5, with a possible D match to TRBD2 (6 bases). The V end was cut by 9 bases, the J end by 2 bases, with 16 bases between. Germline CDR1 SNHLY, CDR2 FYNNEI. The CDR3 has 14 amino acids. This CDR3 is CASLWRGYQETQYF. The CDR3 DNA is TGTGCCAGTCTTTGGCGGGGCTATCAAGAGACCCAGTACTTC.

The chain combines TRBV7-8 with TRBJ1-1; 8 bases are a match to TRBD1. The germline V gene has CDR1 SGHVS and CDR2 FQNEAQ. This CDR3 is built from 14 residues. Trimming removed 4 bases from V and 6 bases from J; junction bases left unmatched: 7. The CDR3 sequence: CASSSDAGGAEAFF. CDR3 sequence (DNA): TGTGCCAGCAGCTCAGACGCAGGGGGCGCTGAAGCTTTCTTT.

The chain recombines TRBV14 with TRBJ1-3; no clear D gene. V lost 3 bases and J 1 base, leaving 4 bases between the germline ends. This CDR3 has 13 amino acids. Per germline, CDR1 SGHDN and CDR2 FVKESK. The CDR3 nucleotides read TGTGCCAGCAGCCATCTATCTGGAAACACCATATATTTT. Its protein is CASSHLSGNTIYF.

The chain has TRBV7-6 and TRBJ2-3; 10 nucleotides line up with TRBD2. V was clipped by 4 bases and J by 5 bases; unmatched bases: 0. Germline V CDR1 and CDR2: SGHVS, FNYEAQ. This CDR3 region has 13 residues. CDR3 nucleotides: TGTGCCAGCAGCTGGACTAGCGGAGATACGCAGTATTTT. The encoded protein is CASSWTSGDTQYF.

This clone was picked up one time. The chain joins TRBV29-1 to TRBJ1-4, with 9 positions matching TRBD1. The CDR3 has 15 residues. The germline V gene encodes CDR1 SQVTM and CDR2 ANQGSEA. Losses at the gene ends were 4 bases for V and 3 bases for J; bases not matched to a gene: 6. The CDR3 nucleotides read TGCAGCGTTGGGGGGACAGGGTTGGCTAATGAAAAACTGTTTTTT. It encodes CSVGGTGLANEKLFF.

The chain links TRBV13 to TRBJ2-6, with 10 bases identical to TRBD1. Trimming cost V 5 bases and J 1 base; bases outside gene matches: 11. The CDR3 is 19 amino acids. Per the germline V gene, CDR1 is PRHDT and CDR2 is FYEKMQ (reference sequence). The CDR3 DNA is TGTGCCAGCAGCAGGATACGGGACAGGGGTAGGTCTGGGGCCAACGTCCTGACTTTC. Translation: CASSRIRDRGRSGANVLTF. Drawing the rest from reference TRBV13 and TRBJ2-6, the complete variable domain is AAGVIQSPRHLIKEKRETATLKCYPIPRHDTVYWYQQGPGQDPQFLISFYEKMQSDKGSIPDRFSAQQFSDYHSELNMSSLELGDSALYFCASSRIRDRGRSGANVLTFGAGSRLTVL.